Listed here are 5 T cell receptor beta chains from one sample, sequenced in a study of beta chain features in type 1 diabetes. Their antigens are not known. Reverse transcription of all isolated RNA meant that expressed TCRB transcripts were sequenced. The data were produced by immunoSEQ multiplex PCR, yet TCRdb's version contains in-frame clones alone and is incomplete. The repertoire consists of around 170,000 clones, with about 9% occurring once and the leading ten covering under 0.85%. Study outcomes and limitations: Among all four CD4+ subsets, Type 1 diabetes patients had TCRB CDR3s that were moderately but significantly shorter.

What was sequenced was central memory CD4+ T cells from blood. All receptors derive from a woman in her twenties or thirties with type 1 diabetes.

The CDR3 loop reads CASSKGPRENEKLFF. For the CDR3, the DNA is TGTGCCAGCAGCAAAGGTCCCAGGGAAAATGAAAAACTGTTTTTT. V is TRBV21-1 and J is TRBJ1-4; the table's D gene call, TRBD1, was not cross checked with the DNA. TRBV21-1 is assigned pseudogene status. The CDR3 length is 15 residues.

This clone showed up just a few times. This sequence joins TRBV7-2 and TRBJ2-4, with TRBD2 as a possible D gene (6 bases). Germline CDR1 reads SGHTA; CDR2 reads FQGNSA. Trimming shortened V by 2 bases and J by 8 bases, and 19 bases separated the two germline ends. This CDR3 comprises 16 residues. The chain's CDR3 is CASSLLAVALGHIQYF. CDR3 nucleotide sequence: TGTGCCAGCAGCTTATTAGCGGTAGCCCTTGGGCACATTCAGTACTTC.

This clone has just a few counts. The J gene is TRBJ2-2, the V gene TRBV5-4, with no clear D. Germline CDR1 is SGHNT and CDR2 is YYREEE (reference sequence). V dropped 4 bases and J dropped 3 bases, with 7 bases sitting between them. The CDR3 loop spans 13 amino acids. CDR3 residues: CASSLRYTGELFF. DNA of the CDR3: TGTGCCAGCAGCCTCAGGTACACCGGGGAGCTGTTTTTT.

V is TRBV9 and J is TRBJ2-2, with a tentative D call TRBD2 (6 bases). Germline assignment: CDR1 SGDLS and CDR2 YYNGEE. Between the trimmed V and J ends, which lost 0 bases and 5 bases, there was a span of 11 bases. This CDR3 spans 15 amino acids. The CDR3 is CASSVGGMSTGELFF. The CDR3 DNA is TGTGCCAGCAGCGTAGGCGGGATGTCGACCGGGGAGCTGTTTTTT. The full variable domain, completed using reference TRBV9 and TRBJ2-2, is DSGVTQTPKHLITATGQRVTLRCSPRSGDLSVYWYQQSLDQGLQFLIQYYNGEERAKGNILERFSAQQFPDLHSELNLSSLELGDSALYFCASSVGGMSTGELFFGEGSRLTVL.

A note on this clone: Other DNA sequences of this sample code for an identical CDR3. The J gene is TRBJ2-3, the V gene TRBV18, with 11 bases lining up with TRBD2. The CDR3 is 16 residues long. With V trimmed by 3 bases and J by 0 bases, 2 bases remained unmatched. Germline CDR1 is KGHSH and CDR2 is LQKENI. CDR3 bases: TGTGCCAGCTCACCCCGACTAGCGGGGAGCACAGATACGCAGTATTTT. Amino acids: CASSPRLAGSTDTQYF.